Below, 2 T cell receptor beta chains from the same sample are listed, as sequenced in a study of OX40 agonist ivuxolimab in advanced cancers. Data came from immunoSEQ multiplex PCR; TCRdb stores just in-frame clones and leaves some out. The table has about 68,000 clones, about 91% seen once; the top ten hold around 0.33%. Sample: CD4+ or CD8+ T cells sorted from blood, taken in a trial of the OX40 agonist ivuxolimab. All receptors come from an adult with an advanced solid tumor such as melanoma, head and neck, liver or kidney cancer.

In nucleotides, the CDR3 is TGTGCCAGCTCACCTAGACAGGGTCGGGAGACCCAGTACTTC. As protein: CASSPRQGRETQYF. The chain joins TRBV18 to TRBJ2-5; 7 nucleotides match TRBD1. Germline CDR1 KGHSH, CDR2 LQKENI. The V segment lost 3 bases and the J segment 5 bases; nucleotides outside the gene matches: 6. There are 14 residues in the CDR3. Full variable domain (remainder filled in from reference TRBV18 and TRBJ2-5): NAGVMQNPRHLVRRRGQEARLRCSPMKGHSHVYWYRQLPEEGLKFMVYLQKENIIDESGMPKERFSAEFPKEGPSILRIQQVVRGDSAAYFCASSPRQGRETQYFGPGTRLLVL.

V gene TRBV6-5 combines with J gene TRBJ1-1; 7 bases are shared with TRBD1. In germline, CDR1 is MNHEY, CDR2 SVGAGI. Trimming removed 6 bases from V and 0 bases from J; junction bases left unmatched: 7. The CDR3 contains 15 residues. CDR3 amino acids: CASSLQGIMNTEAFF. In DNA, the CDR3 is TGTGCCAGCAGCCTACAGGGGATAATGAACACTGAAGCTTTCTTT.